The rows below give T cell receptor beta chains drawn from one sample of a study of T cells in Graves' hyperthyroidism and ophthalmopathy. Via MiXCR, TCRdb re-called the multiplex PCR reads, giving one row per CDR3 protein. The repertoire includes approximately 740,000 distinct CDR3 sequences, 14% of them detected once, and roughly a tenth sits in the top ten. The specimen was blood. These receptors were collected from a woman younger than 35 with Graves' hyperthyroidism. Both conserved end residues are part of each CDR3. The order of the fields is V gene, clone size, D gene, J gene, CDR3 DNA, CDR3 protein. The D gene is left open where the match is weak. The size entry is marked missing in some rows and otherwise reads once, few, many or a size class.

V gene: TRBV20-1
clone size: many
D gene: NA
J gene: TRBJ2-7
CDR3 DNA: TGCAGTGCTAGAAACCTCTCGGGTCTACCCTACGAGCAGTACTTC
CDR3 protein: CSARNLSGLPYEQYF

V gene: TRBV7-2
clone size: many
D gene: NA
J gene: TRBJ1-5
CDR3 DNA: TGTGCCAGCAGCTTAGAGGCGGGGGGAATCGAAGGGCCCCAGCATTTT
CDR3 protein: CASSLEAGGIEGPQHF

V gene: TRBV6-1
clone size: few
D gene: NA
J gene: TRBJ2-7
CDR3 DNA: TGTGCCAGCAGTAGGATGACAGGATCCTACGAGCAGTACTTC
CDR3 protein: CASSRMTGSYEQYF

V gene: TRBV7-8
clone size: few
D gene: TRBD2
J gene: TRBJ2-3
CDR3 DNA: TGTGCCAGCAGCTTAGGCGGGGCTAGCGGAGTTGCAGATACGCAGTATTTT
CDR3 protein: CASSLGGASGVADTQYF

V gene: TRBV12-3/TRBV12-4
clone size: many
D gene: NA
J gene: TRBJ2-7
CDR3 DNA: TGTGCCAGCAATCAGGACGGGATAGGGGAGCAGTACTTC
CDR3 protein: CASNQDGIGEQYF

V gene: TRBV12-3/TRBV12-4
clone size: NA
D gene: NA
J gene: TRBJ1-6
CDR3 DNA: TGTGCCAGCAGTTTATTGGGGGGCGTCGGGAAGTCACCCCTCCACTTT
CDR3 protein: CASSLLGGVGKSPLHF

V gene: TRBV12-3/TRBV12-4
clone size: NA
D gene: TRBD2
J gene: TRBJ2-3
CDR3 DNA: TGTGCCAGCAGTTCGCGGGGGAAGGGAACAGATACGCAGTATTTT
CDR3 protein: CASSSRGKGTDTQYF

V gene: TRBV28
clone size: many
D gene: NA
J gene: TRBJ2-3
CDR3 DNA: TGTGCCAGCAGTTTCGGAGATTTCACAGATACGCAGTATTTT
CDR3 protein: CASSFGDFTDTQYF

V gene: TRBV9
clone size: once
D gene: NA
J gene: TRBJ2-2
CDR3 DNA: TGTGCCAGCAGCGCCGGACGGAGACTGAACACCGGGGAGCTGTTTTTT
CDR3 protein: CASSAGRRLNTGELFF

V gene: TRBV24-1
clone size: NA
D gene: TRBD1
J gene: TRBJ2-5
CDR3 DNA: TGTGCCACCAGTGATCCCTCCCCCCGGGACAGGGGAGAGACCCAGTACTTC
CDR3 protein: CATSDPSPRDRGETQYF

V gene: TRBV5-1
clone size: NA
D gene: NA
J gene: TRBJ2-7
CDR3 DNA: TGCGCCAGCACCCGGGACACGCAAGCCTACGAGCAGTACTTC
CDR3 protein: CASTRDTQAYEQYF

V gene: TRBV5-1
clone size: many
D gene: NA
J gene: TRBJ2-1
CDR3 DNA: TGCGCCAGCAGCTTCAGGGGGGGCCCCAACAATGAGCAGTTCTTC
CDR3 protein: CASSFRGGPNNEQFF

V gene: TRBV6-5
clone size: many
D gene: NA
J gene: TRBJ2-7
CDR3 DNA: TGTGCCAGCAGTTACTCCGTGCCAGGGGAGGGCTACGAGCAGTACTTC
CDR3 protein: CASSYSVPGEGYEQYF

V gene: TRBV30
clone size: many
D gene: NA
J gene: TRBJ1-2
CDR3 DNA: TGTGCCTTCAATAACTATGGCTACACCTTC
CDR3 protein: CAFNNYGYTF

V gene: TRBV11-2
clone size: many
D gene: NA
J gene: TRBJ2-7
CDR3 DNA: TGTGCCAGCAGCTTCGCAGCGATCTACGAGCAGTACTTC
CDR3 protein: CASSFAAIYEQYF

V gene: TRBV6-1
clone size: NA
D gene: TRBD2
J gene: TRBJ2-5
CDR3 DNA: TGTGCCAGCAGTGAGGAGAATACTAGCGGGTCCTCCGGGATGCGAGGGACCCAGTACTTC
CDR3 protein: CASSEENTSGSSGMRGTQYF

V gene: TRBV6-2/TRBV6-3
clone size: NA
D gene: NA
J gene: TRBJ1-1
CDR3 DNA: TGTGCCAGCAGTTACACCCCGACAGCCATGAACACTGAAGCTTTCTTT
CDR3 protein: CASSYTPTAMNTEAFF

V gene: TRBV20-1
clone size: few
D gene: NA
J gene: TRBJ1-4
CDR3 DNA: TGCAGTGCTAGAAAACTTGCGACGGGGCTTAATGAAAAACTGTTTTTT
CDR3 protein: CSARKLATGLNEKLFF

V gene: TRBV19
clone size: few
D gene: NA
J gene: TRBJ1-4
CDR3 DNA: TGTGCCAGTAGGTGGGGCGGTTTTAATGAAAAACTGTTTTTT
CDR3 protein: CASRWGGFNEKLFF

V gene: TRBV4-3
clone size: few
D gene: NA
J gene: TRBJ2-3
CDR3 DNA: TGCGCCAGCAGCGAACAGTTTAATCCAGATACGCAGTATTTT
CDR3 protein: CASSEQFNPDTQYF

V gene: TRBV20-1
clone size: NA
D gene: NA
J gene: TRBJ1-2
CDR3 DNA: TGCAGTGCTGGCATGTCGGGCTACACCTTC
CDR3 protein: CSAGMSGYTF

V gene: TRBV5-4
clone size: few
D gene: NA
J gene: TRBJ2-3
CDR3 DNA: TGTGCCAGCAACCTTGGACCAATGGCACCAGATACGCAGTATTTT
CDR3 protein: CASNLGPMAPDTQYF

V gene: TRBV6-5
clone size: NA
D gene: TRBD1
J gene: TRBJ1-4
CDR3 DNA: TGTGCCAGCAGCGACTCGGGACAGCCTTATGAAAAACTGTTTTTT
CDR3 protein: CASSDSGQPYEKLFF

V gene: TRBV11-3
clone size: many
D gene: NA
J gene: TRBJ2-2
CDR3 DNA: TGTGCCAGCAGAAAACCTCTGGGGGGGGAGCTGTTTTTT
CDR3 protein: CASRKPLGGELFF

V gene: TRBV7-8
clone size: many
D gene: NA
J gene: TRBJ2-7
CDR3 DNA: TGTGCCAGCAGGGGACGGAAGAACTACGAGCAGTACTTC
CDR3 protein: CASRGRKNYEQYF

V gene: TRBV3-1
clone size: many
D gene: NA
J gene: TRBJ1-1
CDR3 DNA: TGTGCCAGCAGCCAAGATTTTCAACGGGGGGTAGGTACGAACACTGAAGCTTTCTTT
CDR3 protein: CASSQDFQRGVGTNTEAFF

V gene: TRBV20-1
clone size: many
D gene: NA
J gene: TRBJ2-7
CDR3 DNA: TGCAGTGCTAGAGAGGACTACGAGCAGTACTTC
CDR3 protein: CSAREDYEQYF

V gene: TRBV3-1
clone size: many
D gene: TRBD2
J gene: TRBJ2-7
CDR3 DNA: TGTGCCAGCAGCCAAGGACTAGCGGGAGGGCCTTACGAGCAGTACTTC
CDR3 protein: CASSQGLAGGPYEQYF

V gene: TRBV6-9
clone size: NA
D gene: TRBD2
J gene: TRBJ2-1
CDR3 DNA: TGTGCCAGCAGTTACGCTAGCGGCCCCTACAATGAGCAGTTCTTC
CDR3 protein: CASSYASGPYNEQFF

V gene: TRBV18
clone size: NA
D gene: NA
J gene: TRBJ1-1
CDR3 DNA: TGTGCCAGCTCACCAAAGCCTTTCGCGGGGGAGAACACTGAAGCTTTCTTT
CDR3 protein: CASSPKPFAGENTEAFF

V gene: TRBV7-9
clone size: many
D gene: NA
J gene: TRBJ2-7
CDR3 DNA: TGTGCCAGCAGCTTAGCTGGGGTAGCACCCACCTACGAGCAGTACTTC
CDR3 protein: CASSLAGVAPTYEQYF

V gene: TRBV29-1
clone size: NA
D gene: NA
J gene: TRBJ2-5
CDR3 DNA: TGCAGCGTAGGACAGATGCAAGAGACCCAGTACTTC
CDR3 protein: CSVGQMQETQYF

V gene: TRBV30
clone size: few
D gene: NA
J gene: TRBJ2-2
CDR3 DNA: TGTGCCTGGAGTGTAGGGCGGAACACCGGGGAGCTGTTTTTT
CDR3 protein: CAWSVGRNTGELFF

V gene: TRBV30
clone size: many
D gene: NA
J gene: TRBJ1-5
CDR3 DNA: TGTGCCTGGAGTGTACGTTGGGGGAATCAGCCCCAGCATTTT
CDR3 protein: CAWSVRWGNQPQHF

V gene: TRBV4-3
clone size: few
D gene: NA
J gene: TRBJ1-1
CDR3 DNA: TGCGCCAGCAGCCAAGAACCGGGGACGGTGAACACTGAAGCTTTCTTT
CDR3 protein: CASSQEPGTVNTEAFF

V gene: TRBV27
clone size: few
D gene: NA
J gene: TRBJ2-1
CDR3 DNA: TGTGCCAGCAGTTATCAGGTTGGTTACAATGAGCAGTTCTTC
CDR3 protein: CASSYQVGYNEQFF

V gene: TRBV30
clone size: NA
D gene: TRBD1
J gene: TRBJ1-2
CDR3 DNA: TGTGCCTGGAGTGGGGGCAGGGGGGGCTATGGCTACACCTTC
CDR3 protein: CAWSGGRGGYGYTF

V gene: TRBV30
clone size: many
D gene: NA
J gene: TRBJ2-2
CDR3 DNA: TGTGCCTGGAGAGCTCCGGGCACCGGGGAGCTGTTTTTT
CDR3 protein: CAWRAPGTGELFF

V gene: TRBV7-8
clone size: NA
D gene: TRBD2
J gene: TRBJ2-7
CDR3 DNA: TGTGCCAGCAGCGCAAGAGGGCTAGCGGGAGGGCCCGGTAACGAGCAGTACTTC
CDR3 protein: CASSARGLAGGPGNEQYF

V gene: TRBV5-5
clone size: many
D gene: TRBD2
J gene: TRBJ2-1
CDR3 DNA: TGTGCCAGCATCGAGACTAGCGGGAGTTGGAATGAGCAGTTCTTC
CDR3 protein: CASIETSGSWNEQFF